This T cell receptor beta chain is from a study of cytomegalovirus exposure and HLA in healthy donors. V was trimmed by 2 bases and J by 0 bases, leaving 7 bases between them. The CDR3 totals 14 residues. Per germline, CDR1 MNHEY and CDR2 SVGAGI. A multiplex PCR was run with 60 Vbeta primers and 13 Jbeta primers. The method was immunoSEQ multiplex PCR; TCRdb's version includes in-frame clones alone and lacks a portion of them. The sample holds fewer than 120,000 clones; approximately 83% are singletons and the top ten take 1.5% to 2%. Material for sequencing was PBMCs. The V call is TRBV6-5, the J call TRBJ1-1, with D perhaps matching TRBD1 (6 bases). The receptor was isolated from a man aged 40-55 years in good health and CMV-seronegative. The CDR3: CASSYRDMNTEAFF. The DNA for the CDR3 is TGTGCCAGCAGTTACAGGGACATGAACACTGAAGCTTTCTTT.